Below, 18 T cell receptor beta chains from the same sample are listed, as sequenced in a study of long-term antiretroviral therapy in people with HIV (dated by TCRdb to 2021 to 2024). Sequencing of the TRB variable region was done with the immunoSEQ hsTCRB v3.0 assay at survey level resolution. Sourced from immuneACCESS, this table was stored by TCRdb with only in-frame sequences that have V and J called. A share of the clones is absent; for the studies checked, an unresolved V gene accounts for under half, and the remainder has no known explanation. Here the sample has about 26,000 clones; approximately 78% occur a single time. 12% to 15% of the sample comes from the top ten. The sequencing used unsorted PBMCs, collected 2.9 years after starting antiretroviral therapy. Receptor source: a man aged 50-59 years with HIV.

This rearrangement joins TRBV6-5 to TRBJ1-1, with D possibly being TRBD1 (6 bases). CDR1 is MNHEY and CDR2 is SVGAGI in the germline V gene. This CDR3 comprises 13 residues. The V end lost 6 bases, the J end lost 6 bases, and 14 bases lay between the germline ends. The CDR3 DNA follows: TGTGCCAGCAGCCCCCCAGGGGTCCCTGAAGCTTTCTTT. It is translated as CASSPPGVPEAFF.

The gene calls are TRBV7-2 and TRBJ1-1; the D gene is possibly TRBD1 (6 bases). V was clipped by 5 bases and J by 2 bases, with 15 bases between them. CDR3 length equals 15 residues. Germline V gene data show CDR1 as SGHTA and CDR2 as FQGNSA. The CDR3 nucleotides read TGTGCCAGCAGCCCCCGACGGACAGTTAACACTGAAGCTTTCTTT. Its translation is CASSPRRTVNTEAFF.

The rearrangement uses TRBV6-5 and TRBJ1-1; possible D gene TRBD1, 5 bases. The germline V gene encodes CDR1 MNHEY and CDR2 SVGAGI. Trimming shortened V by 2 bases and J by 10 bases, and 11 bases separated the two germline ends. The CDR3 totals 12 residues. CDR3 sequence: CASSYRAGTAFF. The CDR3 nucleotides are TGTGCCAGCAGTTACAGGGCAGGGACAGCTTTCTTT.

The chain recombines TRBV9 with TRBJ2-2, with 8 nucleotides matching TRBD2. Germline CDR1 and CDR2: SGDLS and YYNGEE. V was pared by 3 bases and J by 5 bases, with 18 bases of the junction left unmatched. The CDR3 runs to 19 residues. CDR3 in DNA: TGTGCCAGCAGCGGGTATCCCCCGGGACTAGGGGGAGGTACCGGGGAGCTGTTTTTT. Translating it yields CASSGYPPGLGGGTGELFF. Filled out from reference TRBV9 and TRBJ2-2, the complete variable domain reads DSGVTQTPKHLITATGQRVTLRCSPRSGDLSVYWYQQSLDQGLQFLIQYYNGEERAKGNILERFSAQQFPDLHSELNLSSLELGDSALYFCASSGYPPGLGGGTGELFFGEGSRLTVL.

The CDR3: CASSIMGWLNNQPQHF. In DNA, the CDR3 is TGTGCCAGTAGTATAATGGGTTGGTTAAACAATCAGCCCCAGCATTTT. This chain connects TRBV19 to TRBJ1-5; D uncertain. Germline V gene data show CDR1 as LNHDA and CDR2 as SQIVND (reference sequence). Deletions cut 2 bases from V and 3 bases from J, with 14 bases between. The CDR3 contains 16 residues.

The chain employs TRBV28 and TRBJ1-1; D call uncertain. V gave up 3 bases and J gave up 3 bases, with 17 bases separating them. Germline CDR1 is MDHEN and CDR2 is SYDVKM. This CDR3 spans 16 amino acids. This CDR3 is CASSLARPRSDTEAFF. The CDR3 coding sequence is TGTGCCAGCAGTTTGGCCAGGCCCAGGTCGGACACTGAAGCTTTCTTT.

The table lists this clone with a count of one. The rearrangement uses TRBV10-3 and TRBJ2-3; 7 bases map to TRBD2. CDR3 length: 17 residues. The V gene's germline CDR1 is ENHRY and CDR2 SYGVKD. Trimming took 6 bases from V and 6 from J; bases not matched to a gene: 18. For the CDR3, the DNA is TGTGCCATCAGCCCAGACATAGGGGAGGGCCGGGGGGATACGCAGTATTTT. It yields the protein CAISPDIGEGRGDTQYF.

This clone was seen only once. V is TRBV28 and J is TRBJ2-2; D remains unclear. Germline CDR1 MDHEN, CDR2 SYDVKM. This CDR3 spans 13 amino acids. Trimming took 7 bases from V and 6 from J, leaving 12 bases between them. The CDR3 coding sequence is TGTGCCAGCACCCCAAGTCCCCCCGGGGAGCTGTTTTTT. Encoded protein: CASTPSPPGELFF.

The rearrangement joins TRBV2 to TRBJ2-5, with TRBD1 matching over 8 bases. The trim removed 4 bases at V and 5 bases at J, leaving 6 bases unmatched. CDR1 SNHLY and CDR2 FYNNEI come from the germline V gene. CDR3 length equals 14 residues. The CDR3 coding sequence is TGTGCCAGCAGTGCGACACAGGGGGGCGAGACCCAGTACTTC. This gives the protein CASSATQGGETQYF.

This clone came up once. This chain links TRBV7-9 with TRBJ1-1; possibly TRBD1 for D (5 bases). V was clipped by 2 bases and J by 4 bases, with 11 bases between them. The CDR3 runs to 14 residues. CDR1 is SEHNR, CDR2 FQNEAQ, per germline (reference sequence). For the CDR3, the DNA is TGTGCCAGCAGCTTACTTAGGGGAGCCACTGAAGCTTTCTTT. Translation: CASSLLRGATEAFF.

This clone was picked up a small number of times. Here the CDR3 reads CASSLAGDTDTQYF. The CDR3 nucleotides are TGTGCCAGCAGCTTAGCGGGGGACACAGATACGCAGTATTTT. This sequence joins TRBV7-9 and TRBJ2-3; D possibly matches TRBD1 or TRBD2 (5 bases each). The V end was cut by 0 bases, the J end by 2 bases, with 6 bases between. CDR3 size: 14 residues. CDR1 SEHNR and CDR2 FQNEAQ come from the germline V gene (reference sequence).

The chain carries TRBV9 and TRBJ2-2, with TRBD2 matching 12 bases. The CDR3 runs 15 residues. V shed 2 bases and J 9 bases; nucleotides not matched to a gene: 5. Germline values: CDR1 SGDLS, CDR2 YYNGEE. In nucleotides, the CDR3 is TGTGCCAGCAGCGTTTCTAGCGGGGGGGACAGGGAGCTGTTTTTT. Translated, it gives CASSVSSGGDRELFF.

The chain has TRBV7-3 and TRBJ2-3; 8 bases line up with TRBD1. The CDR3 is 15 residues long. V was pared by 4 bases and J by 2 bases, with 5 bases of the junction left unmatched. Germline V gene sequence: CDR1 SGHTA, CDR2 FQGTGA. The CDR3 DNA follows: TGTGCCAGCAGCTCCAGGGGGCTTTCCACAGATACGCAGTATTTT. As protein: CASSSRGLSTDTQYF.

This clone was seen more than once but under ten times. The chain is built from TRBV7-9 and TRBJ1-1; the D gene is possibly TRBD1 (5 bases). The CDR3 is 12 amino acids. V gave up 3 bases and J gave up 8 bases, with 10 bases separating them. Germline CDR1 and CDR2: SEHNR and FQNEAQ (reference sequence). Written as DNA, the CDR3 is TGTGCCAGCAGCTTCCGGGACTTCGAAGCTTTCTTT. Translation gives CASSFRDFEAFF. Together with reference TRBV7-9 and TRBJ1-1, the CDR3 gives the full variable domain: DTGVSQNPRHKITKRGQNVTFRCDPISEHNRLYWYRQTLGQGPEFLTYFQNEAQLEKSRLLSDRFSAERPKGSFSTLEIQRTEQGDSAMYLCASSFRDFEAFFGQGTRLTVV.

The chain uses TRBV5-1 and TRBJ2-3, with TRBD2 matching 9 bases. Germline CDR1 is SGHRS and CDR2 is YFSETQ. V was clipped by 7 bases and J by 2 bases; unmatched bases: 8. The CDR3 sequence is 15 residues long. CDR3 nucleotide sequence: TGCGCCAGCTCTCTTAGCGGGGGCCTCACAGATACGCAGTATTTT. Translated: CASSLSGGLTDTQYF.

This CDR3 reads CASSLAGQGYEQYF. In DNA form, the CDR3 reads TGTGCCAGCAGTTTAGCCGGCCAGGGCTACGAGCAGTACTTC. The J gene is TRBJ2-7, the V gene TRBV28; D is perhaps TRBD1 (5 bases). The V and J ends lost 2 bases and 3 bases respectively, with 11 bases between them. Per germline, CDR1 MDHEN and CDR2 SYDVKM. The CDR3 has 14 residues.

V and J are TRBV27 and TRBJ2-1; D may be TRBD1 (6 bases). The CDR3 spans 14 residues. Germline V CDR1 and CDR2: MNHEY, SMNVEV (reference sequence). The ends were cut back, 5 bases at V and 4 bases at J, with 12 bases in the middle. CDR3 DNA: TGTGCCAGCAGTATCGTAACAGGGTACAATGAGCAGTTCTTC. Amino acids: CASSIVTGYNEQFF.

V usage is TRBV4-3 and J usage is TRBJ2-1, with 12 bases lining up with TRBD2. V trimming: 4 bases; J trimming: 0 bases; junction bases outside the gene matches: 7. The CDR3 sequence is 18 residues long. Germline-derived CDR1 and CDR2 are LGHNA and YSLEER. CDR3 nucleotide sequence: TGCGCCAGCAGCCTCGGGACTAGCGGGTACACCTCCTACAATGAGCAGTTCTTC. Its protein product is CASSLGTSGYTSYNEQFF.